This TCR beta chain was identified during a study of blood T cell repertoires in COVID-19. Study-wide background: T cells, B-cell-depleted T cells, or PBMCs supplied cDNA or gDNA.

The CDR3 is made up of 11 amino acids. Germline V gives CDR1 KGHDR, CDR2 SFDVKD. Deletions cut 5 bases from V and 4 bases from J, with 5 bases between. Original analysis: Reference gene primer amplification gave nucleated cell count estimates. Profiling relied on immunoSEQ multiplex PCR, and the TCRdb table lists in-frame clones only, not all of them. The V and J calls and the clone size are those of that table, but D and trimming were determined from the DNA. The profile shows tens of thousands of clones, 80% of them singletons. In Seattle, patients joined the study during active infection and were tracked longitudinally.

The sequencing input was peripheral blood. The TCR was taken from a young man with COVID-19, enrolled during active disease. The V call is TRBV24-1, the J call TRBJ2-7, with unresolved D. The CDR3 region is CATSVRYEQYF. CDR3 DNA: TGTGCCACCAGTGTCCGGTACGAGCAGTACTTC.